The sequence of this T cell receptor beta chain was determined in a study of T cell changes during pregnancy in multiple sclerosis. Germline loops: CDR1 SGHRS, CDR2 YFSETQ. V dropped 4 bases and J dropped 7; count of bases not matched to a gene: 8. The CDR3 is 16 residues long. The method was immunoSEQ multiplex PCR; TCRdb's version includes in-frame clones alone and lacks a portion of them. Altogether 130,000 or so clones are present, 90% to 98% being singletons, with the ten largest covering roughly 0.45%. The sequence was obtained from a female donor with multiple sclerosis, enrolled in a pregnancy study. The source was peripheral blood, collected after pregnancy. This sequence joins TRBV5-1 and TRBJ2-2, with TRBD2 matching 12 bases. Here the CDR3 DNA reads TGCGCCAGCAGCGTAGGACTAGCGGGAAGGGACGGGGAGCTGTTTTTT. This translates into CASSVGLAGRDGELFF.